The T cell receptor beta chain described here comes from a study of T-cell reconstitution after alpha-beta-depleted transplantation in children (dated by TCRdb to between 2015 and 2016). At the level of the whole study: T-cell immune reconstitution after TCRalphabeta/CD19-depleted allogeneic hematopoietic cell transplantation in children was quantitatively tracked in the study by means of TCR repertoire profiling.

This clonotype was seen ten or more times. Its antigen remains unidentified. Per-nucleotide qualities are absent, and no much larger clonotype sits a single base away. Via the germline V gene, CDR1 is SGDLS and CDR2 YYNGEE. Trimmed from V: 3 bases; trimmed from J: 3 bases; junction bases lacking a gene match: 6. The CDR3 runs 17 residues from the cysteine to the phenylalanine. The entry retains the CDR3 DNA only, 51 bases that are in frame from base 1. The library was generated by PCR. The instrument was an Illumina HiSeq 2500. TCR library preparation used molecular barcoding, with unique molecular identifiers applied to normalize quantification of the TCRbeta repertoire. The public sequencing data were trimmed at Q25 with fastp and processed into clonotypes with MiXCR by TCRdb, which kept only in-frame beta chains. Duplicate CDR3 protein sequences are folded into a single record with the most common DNA and genes. The sample has almost 500,000 distinct CDR3 sequences on record, roughly an eighth of them singletons. In total, the top ten clones hold about 5.4% of the sample.

Specimen: PBMCs from the stem cell graft donor, collected from the stem cell graft. The chain uses TRBV9 and TRBJ2-2; a stretch of 12 junction bases matches TRBD2. The receptor was isolated from a human donor who donated a stem cell graft to a child with combined immunodeficiency. The DNA is TGTGCCAGCAGCGCCAGACTAGCGGGAGATTACACCGGGGAGCTGTTTTTT. The resulting protein is CASSARLAGDYTGELFF.